Included here is one TCR beta chain sequence, with context. The data belong to a study of cytomegalovirus exposure and HLA in healthy donors. In the study overall: Findings of an earlier analysis included around 100 million unique TCR beta sequences from roughly 180 million T cells.

This CDR3 is 15 amino acids long. CDR1 SGDLS and CDR2 YYNGEE come from the germline V gene. The trim removed 2 bases at V and 9 bases at J, leaving 8 bases unmatched. The PCR contained 60 Vbeta and 13 Jbeta primers. TCRdb's table, derived via immunoSEQ multiplex PCR, lists solely in-frame clones and lacks some. The ten top clones account for roughly 2.3%, within a sample of 65,000 to 85,000 clones. The source of this sequence is a female donor in good health and CMV-seropositive. Sequencing was carried out using PBMCs. J is TRBJ2-2 and V is TRBV9; 9 nucleotides match TRBD2. The DNA of the CDR3 is TGTGCCAGCAGCGTGACTAGCGGTGGTAGGAGGGAGCTGTTTTTT. This gives the protein CASSVTSGGRRELFF.